This T cell receptor beta chain was sequenced for a study of regulatory T cells in long-lasting Graves disease. Germline V gives CDR1 SGDLS, CDR2 YYNGEE. The germline V and J ends were trimmed by 7 bases and 1 base, with 18 bases remaining between them. The CDR3 consists of 15 residues. This clonotype came up many times. The time point was: newly diagnosed GD, antithyroid drugs for less than 3 months. Researchers made the TCR library from RNA that was extracted from PBMCs. Combining iRepertoire HTBI primers with Arm-PCR of CDR3 regions, the authors built TCR beta libraries. TCRdb re-derived calls from the multiplex PCR reads in MiXCR, one entry per CDR3 protein. The table lists roughly 420,000 distinct CDR3 sequences, over 15% of them singletons, with approximately 12% in the top ten. These sequences were also reported in another study, on T cells in Graves' hyperthyroidism and ophthalmopathy.

The source of this sequence is a woman in her 30s with Graves disease. Sequencing was performed on peripheral blood mononuclear cells (PBMCs), taken at new diagnosis, from a patient treated with antithyroid drugs. This rearrangement joins TRBV9 to TRBJ2-7, with D hard to call. The CDR3 bases are TGTGCCAGCGCGCTGGGCCAGGTAGGGTCCTACGAGCAGTACTTC. Protein: CASALGQVGSYEQYF. The complete variable domain, with remaining parts taken from reference TRBV9 and TRBJ2-7, reads DSGVTQTPKHLITATGQRVTLRCSPRSGDLSVYWYQQSLDQGLQFLIQYYNGEERAKGNILERFSAQQFPDLHSELNLSSLELGDSALYFCASALGQVGSYEQYFGPGTRLTVT.